The text below deals with one T cell receptor (beta chain). Its target is unknown. This sample is part of a study of lymphopenia after photon versus proton radiotherapy. Overall study results and limits: Post-nadir TCR diversity decline inversely tracked overall survival among those who died. After lymphocyte nadir, photon-treated repertoires showed oligoclonal expansion, especially CD8+ Temra. Photon-treated patients lost naive T cells and TCR diversity; proton-treated stayed stable.

V was cut by 0 bases and J by 5 bases, with 11 bases left in between. Germline V gene lookup returns CDR1 SGHRS and CDR2 YFSETQ. This CDR3 has 15 residues. TCRdb's table, derived via immunoSEQ multiplex PCR, lists solely in-frame clones and lacks some. The top ten hold around a quarter of the sample, which has tens of thousands of clones, under 85% seen once. The sample in question was peripheral blood, obtained from a patient treated with proton-based radiotherapy. This chain uses TRBV5-1 with TRBJ2-2; D might be TRBD1 (6 bases). This TCR derives from a woman in her seventies with pancreatic cancer. CDR3 DNA: TGCGCCAGCAGCTTGGCCAGGGGTGGAACCGGGGAGCTGTTTTTT. Translating gives CASSLARGGTGELFF.